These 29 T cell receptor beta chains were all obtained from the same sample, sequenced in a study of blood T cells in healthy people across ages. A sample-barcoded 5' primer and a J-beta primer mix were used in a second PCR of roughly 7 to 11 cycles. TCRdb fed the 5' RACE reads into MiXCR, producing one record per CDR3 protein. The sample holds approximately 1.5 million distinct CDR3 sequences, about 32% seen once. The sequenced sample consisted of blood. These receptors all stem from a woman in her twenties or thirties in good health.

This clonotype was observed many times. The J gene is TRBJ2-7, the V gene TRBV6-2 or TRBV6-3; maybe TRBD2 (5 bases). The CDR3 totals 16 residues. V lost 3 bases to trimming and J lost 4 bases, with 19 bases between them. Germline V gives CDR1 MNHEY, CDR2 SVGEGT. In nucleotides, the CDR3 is TGTGCCAGCAGTTATTCTGCCTTCACCGGAGGTTACGAGCAGTACTTC. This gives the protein CASSYSAFTGGYEQYF.

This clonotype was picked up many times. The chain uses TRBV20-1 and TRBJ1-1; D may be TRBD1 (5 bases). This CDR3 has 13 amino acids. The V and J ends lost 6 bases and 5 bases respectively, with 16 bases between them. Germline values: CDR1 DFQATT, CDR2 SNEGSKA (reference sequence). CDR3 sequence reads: CSAPVGVRTEAFF. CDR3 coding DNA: TGCAGTGCCCCAGTGGGGGTTCGGACTGAAGCTTTCTTT.

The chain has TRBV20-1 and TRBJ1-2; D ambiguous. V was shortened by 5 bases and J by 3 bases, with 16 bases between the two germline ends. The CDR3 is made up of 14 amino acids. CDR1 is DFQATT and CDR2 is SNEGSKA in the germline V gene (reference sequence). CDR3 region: CSARMFAEDYGYTF. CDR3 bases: TGCAGTGCTCGCATGTTTGCCGAGGACTATGGCTACACCTTC.

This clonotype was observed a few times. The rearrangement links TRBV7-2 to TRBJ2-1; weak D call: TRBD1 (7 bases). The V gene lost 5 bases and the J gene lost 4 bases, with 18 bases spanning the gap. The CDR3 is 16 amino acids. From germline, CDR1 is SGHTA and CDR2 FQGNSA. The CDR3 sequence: CASSPDSGGSYNEQFF. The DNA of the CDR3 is TGTGCCAGCAGCCCCGATTCAGGGGGGTCGTACAATGAGCAGTTCTTC. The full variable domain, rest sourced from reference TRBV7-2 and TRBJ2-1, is GAGVSQSPSNKVTEKGKDVELRCDPISGHTALYWYRQSLGQGLEFLIYFQGNSAPDKSGLPSDRFSAERTGGSVSTLTIQRTQQEDSAVYLCASSPDSGGSYNEQFFGPGTRLTVL.

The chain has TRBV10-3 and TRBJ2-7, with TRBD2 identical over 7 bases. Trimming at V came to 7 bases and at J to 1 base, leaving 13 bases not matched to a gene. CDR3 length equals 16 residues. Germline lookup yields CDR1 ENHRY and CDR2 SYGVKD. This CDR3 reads CAIKGGNSPVSYEQYF. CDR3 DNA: TGTGCCATCAAGGGAGGGAACAGCCCGGTGTCCTACGAGCAGTACTTC.

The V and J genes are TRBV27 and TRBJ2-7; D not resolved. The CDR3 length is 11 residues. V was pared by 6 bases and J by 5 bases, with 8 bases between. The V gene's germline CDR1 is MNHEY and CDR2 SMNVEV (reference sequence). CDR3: CASRDLHEQYF. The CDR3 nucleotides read TGTGCCAGCAGGGATCTGCACGAGCAGTACTTC.

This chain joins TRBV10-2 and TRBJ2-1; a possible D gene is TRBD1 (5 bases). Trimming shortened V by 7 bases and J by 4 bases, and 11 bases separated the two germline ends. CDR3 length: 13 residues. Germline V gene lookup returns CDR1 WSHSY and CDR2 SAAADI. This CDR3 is CASNADSYNEQFF. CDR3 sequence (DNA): TGCGCCAGCAATGCTGACAGTTACAATGAGCAGTTCTTC.

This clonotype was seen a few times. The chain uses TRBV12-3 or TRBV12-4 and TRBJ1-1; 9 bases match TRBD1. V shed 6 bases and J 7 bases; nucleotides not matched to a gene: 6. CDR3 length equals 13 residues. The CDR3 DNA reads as TGTGCCAGCAGCAACAGGGGGCGAGGTGAAGCTTTCTTT. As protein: CASSNRGRGEAFF.

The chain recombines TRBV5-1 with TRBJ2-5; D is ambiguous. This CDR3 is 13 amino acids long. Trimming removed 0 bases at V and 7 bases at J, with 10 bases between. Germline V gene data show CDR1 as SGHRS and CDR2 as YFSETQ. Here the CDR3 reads CASSLEQQATQYF. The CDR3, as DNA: TGCGCCAGCAGCTTGGAACAGCAGGCGACCCAGTACTTC.

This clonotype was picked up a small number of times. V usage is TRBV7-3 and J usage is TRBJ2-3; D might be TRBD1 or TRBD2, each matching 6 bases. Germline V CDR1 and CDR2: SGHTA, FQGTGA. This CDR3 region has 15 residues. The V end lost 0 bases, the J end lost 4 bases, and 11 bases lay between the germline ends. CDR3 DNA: TGTGCCAGCAGCTTAACGAGGAGGGGGGCAGATACGCAGTATTTT. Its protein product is CASSLTRRGADTQYF.

The DNA for the CDR3 is TGTGCCAGCAGTTTAATGAGGACAGGCATAAACTATGGCTACACCTTC. This codes for CASSLMRTGINYGYTF. This chain connects TRBV28 to TRBJ1-2; 7 bases agree with TRBD1. V lost 2 bases and J lost 2; bases outside the gene matches: 8. This CDR3 is 16 amino acids long. CDR1 is MDHEN and CDR2 is SYDVKM in the germline V gene.

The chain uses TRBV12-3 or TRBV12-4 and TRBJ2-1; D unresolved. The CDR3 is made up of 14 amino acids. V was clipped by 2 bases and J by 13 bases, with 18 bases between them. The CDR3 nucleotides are TGTGCCAGCAGTTTAAGGCGCATCCAAGAGACCCAGTTCTTC. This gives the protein CASSLRRIQETQFF.

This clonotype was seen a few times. The CDR3 region is CASSYPWRGNNEQFF. In DNA form, the CDR3 reads TGTGCCAGCAGTTACCCCTGGCGGGGAAACAATGAGCAGTTCTTC. The V call is TRBV6-6, the J call TRBJ2-1; D might be TRBD2 (6 bases). Germline-derived CDR1 and CDR2 are MNHNY and SVGAGI (reference sequence). Trimming shortened V by 2 bases and J by 5 bases, and 13 bases separated the two germline ends. The CDR3 is 15 residues long.

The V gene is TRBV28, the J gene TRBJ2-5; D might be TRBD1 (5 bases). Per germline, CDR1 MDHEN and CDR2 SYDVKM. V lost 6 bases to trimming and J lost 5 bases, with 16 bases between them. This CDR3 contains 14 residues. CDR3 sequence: CASSLPHRPETQYF. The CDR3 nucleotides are TGTGCCAGCAGCCTACCCCACAGGCCGGAGACCCAGTACTTC.

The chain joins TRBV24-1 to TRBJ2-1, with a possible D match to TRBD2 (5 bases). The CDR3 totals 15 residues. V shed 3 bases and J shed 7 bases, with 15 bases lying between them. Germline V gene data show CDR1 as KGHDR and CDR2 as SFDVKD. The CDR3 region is CATSDADWTENEQFF. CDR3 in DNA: TGTGCCACCAGTGATGCGGACTGGACCGAAAATGAGCAGTTCTTC.

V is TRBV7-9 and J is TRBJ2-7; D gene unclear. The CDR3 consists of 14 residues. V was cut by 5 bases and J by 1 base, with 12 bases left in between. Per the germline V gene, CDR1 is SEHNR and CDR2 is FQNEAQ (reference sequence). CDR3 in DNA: TGTGCCAGCAGCGGCGCAGAGAATTCCTACGAGCAGTACTTC. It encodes CASSGAENSYEQYF.

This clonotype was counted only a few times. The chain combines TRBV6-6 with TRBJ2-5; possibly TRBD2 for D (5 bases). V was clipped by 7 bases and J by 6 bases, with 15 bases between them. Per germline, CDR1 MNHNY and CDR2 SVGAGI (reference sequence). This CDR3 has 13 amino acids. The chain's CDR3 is CASKEGAEKTQYF. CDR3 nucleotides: TGTGCCAGCAAAGAGGGCGCCGAAAAGACCCAGTACTTC.

The CDR3 DNA reads TGTGCCAGCAGTGCACAGGTTGGTTCACCCCTCCACTTT. Translated, it gives CASSAQVGSPLHF. The V and J genes are TRBV2 and TRBJ1-6; a weak D match, TRBD1 (5 bases). The CDR3 has 13 residues. Trimming removed 4 bases from V and 9 bases from J, with 10 bases in between. Germline V gene sequence: CDR1 SNHLY, CDR2 FYNNEI.

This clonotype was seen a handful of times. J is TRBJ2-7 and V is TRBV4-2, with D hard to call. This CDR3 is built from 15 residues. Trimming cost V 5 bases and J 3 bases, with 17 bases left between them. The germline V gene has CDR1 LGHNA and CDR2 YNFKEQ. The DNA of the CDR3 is TGTGCCAGCAGCGAAGGTCAGGAATCCTACTACGAGCAGTACTTC. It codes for CASSEGQESYYEQYF.

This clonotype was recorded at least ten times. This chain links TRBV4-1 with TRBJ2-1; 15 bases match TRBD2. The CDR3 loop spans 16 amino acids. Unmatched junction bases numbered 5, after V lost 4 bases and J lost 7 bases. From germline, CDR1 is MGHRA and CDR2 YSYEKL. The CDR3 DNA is TGCGCCAGCAGCCGCGCCGGGACTAGCGGGGGGAATGAGCAGTTCTTC. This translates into CASSRAGTSGGNEQFF.

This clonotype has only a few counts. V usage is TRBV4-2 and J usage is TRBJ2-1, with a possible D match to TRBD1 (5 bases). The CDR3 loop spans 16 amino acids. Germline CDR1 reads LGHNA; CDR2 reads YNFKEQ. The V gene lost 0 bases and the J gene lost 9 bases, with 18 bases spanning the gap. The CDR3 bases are TGTGCCAGCAGCCAAGACAGGGTGGGAATATTCGGTGAGCAGTTCTTC. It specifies CASSQDRVGIFGEQFF.

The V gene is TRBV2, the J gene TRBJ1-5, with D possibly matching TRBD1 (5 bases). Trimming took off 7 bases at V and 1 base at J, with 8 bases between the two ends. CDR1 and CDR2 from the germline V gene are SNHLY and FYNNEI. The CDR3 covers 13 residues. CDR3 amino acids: CASTRQSNQPQHF. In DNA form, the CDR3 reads TGTGCCAGCACCCGACAGAGCAATCAGCCCCAGCATTTT.

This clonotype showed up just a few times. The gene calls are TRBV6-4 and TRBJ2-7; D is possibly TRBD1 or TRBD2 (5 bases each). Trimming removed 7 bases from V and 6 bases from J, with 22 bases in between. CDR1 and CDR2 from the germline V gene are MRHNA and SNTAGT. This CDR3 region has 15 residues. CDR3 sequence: CASKYRDPRLLEQYF. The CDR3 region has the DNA TGTGCCAGCAAATACCGGGACCCACGCCTTCTCGAGCAGTACTTC.

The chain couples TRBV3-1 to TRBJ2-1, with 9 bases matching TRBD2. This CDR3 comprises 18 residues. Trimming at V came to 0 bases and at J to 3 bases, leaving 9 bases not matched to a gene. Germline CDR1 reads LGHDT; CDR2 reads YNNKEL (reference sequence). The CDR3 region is CASSQDHRAGGYYNEQFF. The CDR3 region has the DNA TGTGCCAGCAGCCAAGACCACCGAGCGGGGGGTTACTACAATGAGCAGTTCTTC.

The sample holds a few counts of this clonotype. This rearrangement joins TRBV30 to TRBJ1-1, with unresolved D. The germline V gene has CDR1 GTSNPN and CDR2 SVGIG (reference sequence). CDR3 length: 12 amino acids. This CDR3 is CAASRSGTEAFF. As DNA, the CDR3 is TGTGCTGCATCCCGTTCAGGCACTGAAGCTTTCTTT.

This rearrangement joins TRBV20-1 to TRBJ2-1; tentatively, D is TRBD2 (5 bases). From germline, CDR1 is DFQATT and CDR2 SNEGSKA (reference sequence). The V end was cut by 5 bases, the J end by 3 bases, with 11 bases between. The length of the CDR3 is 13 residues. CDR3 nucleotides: TGCAGTGCTCGATCGGAGGACTACAATGAGCAGTTCTTC. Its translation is CSARSEDYNEQFF.

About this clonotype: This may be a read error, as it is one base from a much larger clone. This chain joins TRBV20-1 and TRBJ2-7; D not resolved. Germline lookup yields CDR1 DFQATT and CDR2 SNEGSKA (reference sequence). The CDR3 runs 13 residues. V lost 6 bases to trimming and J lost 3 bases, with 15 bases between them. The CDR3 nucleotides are TGCAGTGCCCAGACTGGCGGAGACTACGAGCAGTACTTC. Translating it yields CSAQTGGDYEQYF.

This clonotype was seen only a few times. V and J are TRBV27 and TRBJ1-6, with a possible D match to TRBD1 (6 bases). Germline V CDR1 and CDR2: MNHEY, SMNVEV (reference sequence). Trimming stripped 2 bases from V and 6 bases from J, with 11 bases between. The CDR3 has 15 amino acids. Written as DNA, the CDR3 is TGTGCCAGCAGTTTAAGGGACAATTTTAATTCACCCCTCCACTTT. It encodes CASSLRDNFNSPLHF.

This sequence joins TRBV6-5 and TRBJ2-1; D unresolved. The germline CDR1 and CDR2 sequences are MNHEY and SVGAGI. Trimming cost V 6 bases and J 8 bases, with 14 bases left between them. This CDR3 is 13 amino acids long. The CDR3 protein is CASSRPAGDEQFF. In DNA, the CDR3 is TGTGCCAGCAGCCGGCCGGCCGGCGATGAGCAGTTCTTC.